The 21 T cell receptor beta chains in this list originate from one sample, sequenced in a study of T-cell reconstitution after alpha-beta-depleted transplantation in children. Unique molecular identifiers were built into the TCRbeta library. TCRdb fed the PCR reads into MiXCR, producing one record per CDR3 protein. The profile shows about 280,000 distinct CDR3 sequences, 11% of them singletons. This specimen consisted of peripheral blood, obtained 180 days after TCRalphabeta/CD19-depleted stem cell transplant. These receptors were taken from a male patient under 10 years old who had a stem cell transplant for chronic granulomatous disease, so the T cells may come from the graft donor.

A few counts support this clonotype. The chain is built from TRBV18 and TRBJ2-2; 11 nucleotides line up with TRBD2. The CDR3 covers 18 residues. Germline CDR1 and CDR2: KGHSH and LQKENI. Trimming cost V 2 bases and J 5 bases; bases outside gene matches: 10. The CDR3 protein is CASSPFTGTSGRTGELFF. DNA for the CDR3: TGTGCCAGCTCACCATTTACCGGGACTAGCGGTCGAACCGGGGAGCTGTTTTTT.

This clonotype has more than one count but fewer than ten. The genes are TRBV6-1 and TRBJ2-4, with unresolved D. Germline CDR1 reads MNHNS; CDR2 reads SASEGT. The CDR3 is made up of 14 amino acids. Trimming pared 4 bases from V and 3 bases from J, leaving 10 bases between. CDR3 coding DNA: TGTGCCAGCAGTGTCACCAGACTCAAAAACATTCAGTACTTC. Translating gives CASSVTRLKNIQYF.

Many counts were recorded for this clonotype. The gene calls are TRBV11-2 and TRBJ2-5; 15 positions agree with TRBD2. The germline V gene encodes CDR1 SGHAT and CDR2 FQNNGV. The junction had 9 bases not matched to a gene; V was cut back by 5 bases and J by 5 bases. This CDR3 contains 17 residues. The CDR3 loop is CASSQQGLAGGSETQYF. CDR3 coding DNA: TGTGCCAGCAGCCAGCAGGGACTAGCGGGGGGTTCGGAGACCCAGTACTTC.

This clonotype came up many times. The chain has TRBV13 and TRBJ1-2; no reliable D call. There are 12 residues in the CDR3. Germline V gene sequence: CDR1 PRHDT, CDR2 FYEKMQ (reference sequence). V lost 5 bases, J lost 8 bases, and 12 bases lay in between. The CDR3 here is CASSQGLGGYTF. CDR3 coding DNA: TGTGCCAGCAGCCAAGGATTGGGGGGCTACACCTTC.

This clonotype was detected many times. This chain links TRBV12-3 or TRBV12-4 with TRBJ2-5, with D tentatively TRBD2 (6 bases). Between the trimmed V and J ends, which lost 3 bases and 5 bases, there was a span of 19 bases. This CDR3 region has 16 residues. The CDR3 protein is CASSFLWRGVLETQYF. The CDR3 DNA follows: TGTGCCAGCAGTTTTCTCTGGCGGGGAGTTTTGGAGACCCAGTACTTC.

CDR3 sequence reads: CANGRGPNQPQHF. CDR3 coding DNA: TGTGCCAACGGGAGAGGCCCCAATCAGCCCCAGCATTTT. This chain connects TRBV6-6 to TRBJ1-5; D is undetermined. The germline V gene encodes CDR1 MNHNY and CDR2 SVGAGI (reference sequence). The CDR3 contains 13 residues. V was clipped by 10 bases and J by 3 bases, with 13 bases between them.

The table lists this clonotype with many counts. The V gene is TRBV11-2, the J gene TRBJ2-7, with 8 bases matching TRBD2. CDR3 length: 15 residues. Germline V gene sequence: CDR1 SGHAT, CDR2 FQNNGV. V lost 1 base and J lost 1; bases outside the gene matches: 3. CDR3 DNA: TGTGCCAGCAGCTTAGGGACTAGCTCGTCCTACGAGCAGTACTTC. As protein: CASSLGTSSSYEQYF.

On this clonotype: At one end the junction does not follow the germline gene, possibly because of a read error. This chain's CDR3 is CASRLWLASGGASPGELFF. CDR3 in DNA: TGTGCCAGCCGCTTGTGGTTGGCTAGCGGGGGGGCCAGTCCCGGGGAGCTGTTTTTT. This chain connects TRBV5-4 to TRBJ2-2; TRBD2 matches 12 bases. The V gene's germline CDR1 is SGHNT and CDR2 YYREEE (reference sequence). The CDR3 runs to 19 residues.

At least ten counts were recorded for this clonotype. The gene calls are TRBV7-6 and TRBJ2-7; D unresolved. The V and J ends lost 8 bases and 0 bases respectively, with 11 bases between them. Germline V gives CDR1 SGHVS, CDR2 FNYEAQ. The CDR3 runs 13 residues. The CDR3 DNA follows: TGTGCCAGCCCAACGCCGTCCTCCTACGAGCAGTACTTC. Translated, it gives CASPTPSSYEQYF.

This clonotype was recorded a few times. The chain is built from TRBV5-1 and TRBJ1-4; a weak D match, TRBD1 (6 bases). This CDR3 region has 16 residues. Between the trimmed V and J ends, which lost 5 bases and 0 bases, there was a span of 14 bases. Germline V gene data show CDR1 as SGHRS and CDR2 as YFSETQ. In DNA form, the CDR3 reads TGCGCCAGCAGTTTTTCGACAGGAACAACTAATGAAAAACTGTTTTTT. Protein product: CASSFSTGTTNEKLFF.

This clonotype was counted at least ten times. This sequence joins TRBV5-1 and TRBJ2-1; no reliable D call. The germline CDR1 and CDR2 sequences are SGHRS and YFSETQ. The CDR3 covers 14 residues. V was clipped by 1 base and J by 9 bases, with 14 bases between them. CDR3 DNA: TGCGCCAGCAGCTTGAGGGCCCAGAGAAGTGAGCAGTTCTTC. Its protein is CASSLRAQRSEQFF.

This clonotype was counted a single time. The chain combines TRBV7-3 with TRBJ2-6, with no clear D. Germline CDR1 SGHTA, CDR2 FQGTGA. The V end lost 0 bases, the J end lost 0 bases, and 6 bases lay between the germline ends. CDR3 length: 16 amino acids. Here the CDR3 reads CASSLTTTSGANVLTF. CDR3 in DNA: TGTGCCAGCAGCTTAACGACGACCTCTGGGGCCAACGTCCTGACTTTC.

This clonotype was seen at least ten times. This rearrangement joins TRBV15 to TRBJ1-2; tentatively, D is TRBD1 (6 bases). V shed 0 bases and J shed 11 bases, with 16 bases lying between them. Germline values: CDR1 LNHNV, CDR2 YYDKDF (reference sequence). The CDR3 extends over 14 amino acids. Here the CDR3 DNA reads TGTGCCACCAGCAGAGATAGGGGGGCTATCGGGTACACCTTC. Translating it yields CATSRDRGAIGYTF. The variable domain in full, with the rest retrieved from reference TRBV15 and TRBJ1-2, is DAMVIQNPRYQVTQFGKPVTLSCSQTLNHNVMYWYQQKSSQAPKLLFHYYDKDFNNEADTPDNFQSRRPNTSFCFLDIRSPGLGDTAMYLCATSRDRGAIGYTFGSGTRLTVV.

The V and J genes are TRBV5-1 and TRBJ2-3; D ambiguous. Germline V gene lookup returns CDR1 SGHRS and CDR2 YFSETQ. Trimming stripped 1 base from V and 5 bases from J, with 8 bases between. There are 13 residues in the CDR3. This chain's CDR3 is CASSLSWVDTQYF. CDR3 nucleotides: TGCGCCAGCAGCTTGTCCTGGGTAGATACGCAGTATTTT.

This clonotype has a count of ten or more. V and J are TRBV10-3 and TRBJ2-7; the D gene is possibly TRBD1 (5 bases). With 3 bases removed from V and 3 bases from J, the gap between germline ends came to 15 bases. This CDR3 contains 15 residues. Per the germline V gene, CDR1 is ENHRY and CDR2 is SYGVKD. The CDR3 DNA sequence: TGTGCCATCAGTGACGTTGGTGTCAGGGACTACGAGCAGTACTTC. Translation: CAISDVGVRDYEQYF.

In the case of this clonotype: A read error is possible here, since a much larger clone lies one base away. The chain employs TRBV7-6 and TRBJ2-3; maybe TRBD1 (6 bases). This CDR3 region has 16 residues. Per the germline V gene, CDR1 is SGHVS and CDR2 is FNYEAQ. CDR3 DNA: TGTGCCAGCAGTTCTAGACCGGGACAAATCACAGATACGCATTATTTT. This translates into CASSSRPGQITDTHYF.

This clonotype was seen ten or more times. The V gene is TRBV12-3 or TRBV12-4, the J gene TRBJ2-5; 13 bases are a match to TRBD2. CDR3 length: 15 amino acids. The junction had 5 bases not matched to a gene; V was cut back by 6 bases and J by 4 bases. The CDR3 region has the DNA TGTGCCAGCAGACTCGGACTAGCGGGAGTAGAGACCCAGTACTTC. Its translation is CASRLGLAGVETQYF.

This chain uses TRBV4-1 with TRBJ2-1; D not resolved. Germline lookup yields CDR1 MGHRA and CDR2 YSYEKL. Trimming cost V 1 base and J 8 bases, with 12 bases left between them. The CDR3 is made up of 14 amino acids. The CDR3 DNA reads as TGCGCCAGCAGCCAAGGGTATAGCCTGGATGAGCAGTTCTTC. Translation: CASSQGYSLDEQFF.

This clonotype has ten or more counts. The chain combines TRBV6-2 or TRBV6-3 with TRBJ2-7; 8 bases map to TRBD1. J was trimmed by 4 bases and V by 2 bases; bases with no gene match: 4. Germline-derived CDR1 and CDR2 are MNHEY and SVGEGT. CDR3 length: 14 residues. CDR3 amino acids: CASSYKRQGYEQYF. The CDR3 nucleotides read TGTGCCAGCAGTTACAAGCGACAGGGGTACGAGCAGTACTTC.

This clonotype was found many times. The J gene is TRBJ2-7, the V gene TRBV3-1; TRBD2 matches 14 bases. The CDR3 totals 16 residues. The ends lost 0 bases at V and 7 bases at J; junction bases unmatched: 5. From germline, CDR1 is LGHDT and CDR2 YNNKEL (reference sequence). CDR3 amino acids: CASSQDVGLAGAEQYF. For the CDR3, the DNA is TGTGCCAGCAGCCAAGACGTGGGACTAGCGGGAGCGGAGCAGTACTTC.

This clonotype was recorded at least ten times. This rearrangement joins TRBV18 to TRBJ2-4, with D possibly TRBD1 on 6 matching bases. Germline V gives CDR1 KGHSH, CDR2 LQKENI. This CDR3 comprises 11 residues. V was pared by 4 bases and J by 10 bases, with 8 bases between. CDR3 protein: CASSRQGIQYF. The CDR3 nucleotides read TGTGCCAGCTCACGCCAGGGGATTCAGTACTTC.